Each of the 28 T cell receptor beta chains below was sequenced from the same sample in a study of cytomegalovirus exposure and HLA in healthy donors. Researchers ran the PCR with 60 Vbeta and 13 Jbeta primers. Sequencing was performed with immunoSEQ multiplex PCR; in TCRdb, only in-frame clones are kept and a portion is missing. The data show about 190,000 clones, roughly 80% seen once. The source material was PBMCs. Receptors originate from a man aged 40-55 years in good health and CMV-seropositive.

The V and J genes are TRBV4-3 and TRBJ1-2; D is perhaps TRBD1 (5 bases). The length of the CDR3 is 19 residues. The germline CDR1 and CDR2 sequences are LGHNA and YSLEER. The V gene lost 0 bases and the J gene lost 2 bases, with 22 bases spanning the gap. The CDR3 loop reads CASSQEIDKQPEGNYGYTF. Here the CDR3 DNA reads TGCGCCAGCAGCCAAGAAATAGATAAACAGCCGGAGGGGAACTATGGCTACACCTTC.

The V and J genes are TRBV5-1 and TRBJ1-2; TRBD1 matches 7 bases. This CDR3 is 15 amino acids long. V lost 4 bases and J lost 4; bases outside the gene matches: 10. The germline V gene has CDR1 SGHRS and CDR2 YFSETQ. The CDR3 reads CASSPNLGQSYGYTF. CDR3 DNA: TGCGCCAGCAGCCCAAACCTGGGACAGAGCTATGGCTACACCTTC.

The V gene is TRBV6-6, the J gene TRBJ2-3; D remains unclear. CDR3 size: 15 residues. Germline V gives CDR1 MNHNY, CDR2 SVGAGI (reference sequence). Trimming took 0 bases from V and 3 from J, leaving 10 bases between them. The CDR3 region has the DNA TGTGCCAGCAGTTACTCCGTTCGGTTAACAGATACGCAGTATTTT. Translation: CASSYSVRLTDTQYF.

This clone was detected once. At one boundary the junction diverges from the germline segment, which might be a read error. The chain has TRBV5-4 and TRBJ1-4; the match to TRBD1 covers 7 bases. Germline CDR1 reads SGHNT; CDR2 reads YYREEE (reference sequence). The CDR3 length is 12 residues. The CDR3 loop is CASSLGGDSPLF. In DNA, the CDR3 is TGTGCCAGCAGCTTGGGAGGGGACAGTCCGCTTTTT.

V usage is TRBV7-6 and J usage is TRBJ2-5; D unclear. Germline CDR1 reads SGHVS; CDR2 reads FNYEAQ. The V gene lost 2 bases and the J gene lost 3 bases, with 4 bases spanning the gap. The CDR3 spans 12 residues. DNA for the CDR3: TGTGCCAGCAGCTTACGTAAAGAGACCCAGTACTTC. This encodes CASSLRKETQYF. Based on the CDR3 plus reference TRBV7-6 and TRBJ2-5, the full variable domain is GAGVSQSPRYKVTKRGQDVALRCDPISGHVSLYWYRQALGQGPEFLTYFNYEAQQDKSGLPNDRFSAERPEGSISTLTIQRTEQRDSAMYRCASSLRKETQYFGPGTRLLVL.

V gene TRBV5-6 combines with J gene TRBJ1-4; tentatively, D is TRBD1 (6 bases). Looked up from germline, CDR1 is SGHDT and CDR2 is YYEEEE. The CDR3 has 15 residues. V was clipped by 4 bases and J by 8 bases, with 18 bases between them. The DNA of the CDR3 is TGTGCCAGCAGCATCTGGGGGGGGGCGAACGAAAAACTGTTTTTT. Translating it yields CASSIWGGANEKLFF.

This clone occurred a few times. V usage is TRBV9 and J usage is TRBJ1-6, with 8 bases identical to TRBD1. This CDR3 region has 15 residues. Germline loops: CDR1 SGDLS, CDR2 YYNGEE. Trimming cost V 3 bases and J 9 bases; bases outside gene matches: 8. The CDR3 loop is CASSDRQGMGSPLHF. Written as DNA, the CDR3 is TGTGCCAGCAGCGACCGACAGGGGATGGGTTCACCCCTCCACTTT.

A single count supports this clone. CDR3 amino acids: CASQGASFSGELFF. CDR3 DNA sequence: TGTGCCAGCCAGGGGGCGAGTTTTTCCGGGGAGCTGTTTTTT. The gene calls are TRBV6-6 and TRBJ2-2, with TRBD1 matching 8 bases. V shed 8 bases, J shed 6 bases, and the junction held 8 bases outside the gene matches. CDR1 is MNHNY and CDR2 is SVGAGI in the germline V gene (reference sequence). CDR3 length: 14 residues.

This rearrangement joins TRBV30 to TRBJ1-1; maybe TRBD1 (6 bases). This CDR3 is built from 14 residues. Trimming cost V 3 bases and J 3 bases, with 14 bases left between them. Germline loops: CDR1 GTSNPN, CDR2 SVGIG (reference sequence). This CDR3 is CAWSPQGHYTEAFF. Here the CDR3 DNA reads TGTGCCTGGAGCCCCCAGGGACACTACACTGAAGCTTTCTTT.

The rearrangement links TRBV15 to TRBJ1-1, with a tentative D call TRBD1 (6 bases). The CDR3 is 14 residues long. Germline V gives CDR1 LNHNV, CDR2 YYDKDF (reference sequence). Deletions cut 8 bases from V and 4 bases from J, with 17 bases between. CDR3 sequence reads: CATWNREGSTEAFF. The CDR3 nucleotides read TGTGCCACCTGGAACAGGGAGGGAAGCACTGAAGCTTTCTTT.

Only a few counts were recorded for this clone. V usage is TRBV10-3 and J usage is TRBJ2-3, with D maybe TRBD1 (6 bases). This CDR3 is built from 13 residues. V lost 3 bases to trimming and J lost 5 bases, with 9 bases between them. The V gene's germline CDR1 is ENHRY and CDR2 SYGVKD. DNA of the CDR3: TGTGCCATCAGTGACTTAGGGGGAGATACGCAGTATTTT. It specifies CAISDLGGDTQYF.

The rearrangement uses TRBV7-9 and TRBJ1-1, with D perhaps TRBD1 (6 bases). V was cut by 1 base and J by 0 bases, with 6 bases left in between. This CDR3 is 14 amino acids long. Germline-derived CDR1 and CDR2 are SEHNR and FQNEAQ (reference sequence). CDR3 in amino acids: CASSLEGVNTEAFF. CDR3 nucleotide sequence: TGTGCCAGCAGCTTAGAGGGGGTGAACACTGAAGCTTTCTTT.

V gene TRBV29-1 combines with J gene TRBJ2-1; D uncertain. The CDR3 spans 13 residues. Between the trimmed V and J ends, which lost 3 bases and 6 bases, there was a span of 12 bases. The V gene's germline CDR1 is SQVTM and CDR2 ANQGSEA. CDR3 DNA sequence: TGCAGCGTTGACAGGCAGACCTCCAATGAGCAGTTCTTC. Amino acids: CSVDRQTSNEQFF.

This clone was observed a handful of times. V and J are TRBV6-6 and TRBJ2-3; TRBD2 is a possible D gene (5 bases). The CDR3 is 13 residues long. Germline V CDR1 and CDR2: MNHNY, SVGAGI (reference sequence). With 6 bases removed from V and 6 bases from J, the gap between germline ends came to 13 bases. The CDR3 loop reads CASRGNRGDTQYF. The CDR3 region has the DNA TGTGCCAGCAGGGGGAATCGCGGGGATACGCAGTATTTT.

This chain joins TRBV7-2 and TRBJ2-7, with 8 bases identical to TRBD2. The CDR3 loop spans 16 amino acids. The germline V gene encodes CDR1 SGHTA and CDR2 FQGNSA. V lost 5 bases and J lost 3; bases outside the gene matches: 12. This CDR3 reads CASSIHRWRGDYEQYF. CDR3 in DNA: TGTGCCAGCAGCATCCACCGGTGGCGGGGGGACTACGAGCAGTACTTC.

The chain is built from TRBV9 and TRBJ1-3; TRBD2 matches 14 bases. The J call may be incorrect, as the DNA end agrees better with TRBJ2-2. CDR1 SGDLS and CDR2 YYNGEE come from the germline V gene. The CDR3 runs to 16 residues. CDR3 region: CASSVTSGGAAGELFF. CDR3 nucleotides: TGTGCCAGCAGCGTGACTAGCGGGGGGGCCGCCGGGGAGCTGTTTTTT.

The V and J genes are TRBV4-3 and TRBJ1-2, with 7 bases identical to TRBD1. This CDR3 has 16 amino acids. Trimming cost V 0 bases and J 4 bases; bases outside gene matches: 8. Looked up from germline, CDR1 is LGHNA and CDR2 is YSLEER. The CDR3 sequence is CASSQDRAGGSYGYTF. The CDR3 DNA sequence: TGCGCCAGCAGCCAAGATAGGGCAGGGGGGAGCTATGGCTACACCTTC.

V and J are TRBV27 and TRBJ2-5, with D possibly being TRBD2 (6 bases). Per the germline V gene, CDR1 is MNHEY and CDR2 is SMNVEV (reference sequence). Trimming took 3 bases from V and 7 from J, leaving 12 bases between them. The CDR3 length is 13 residues. The CDR3: CASSLGGAGTQYF. CDR3 nucleotides: TGTGCCAGCAGTTTGGGCGGGGCGGGGACCCAGTACTTC.

The chain uses TRBV13 and TRBJ1-6; 7 positions agree with TRBD1. Germline trimming cut 1 base from V and 7 bases from J; bases unmatched to any gene: 10. The CDR3 loop spans 17 amino acids. The V gene's germline CDR1 is PRHDT and CDR2 FYEKMQ (reference sequence). As DNA, the CDR3 is TGTGCCAGCAGCTTAGAAGGCGGGGACAGCCCAAATTCACCCCTCCACTTT. As protein: CASSLEGGDSPNSPLHF.

This clone showed up just a few times. This chain connects TRBV28 to TRBJ2-7; 8 bases line up with TRBD2. The CDR3 spans 16 residues. Germline V lookup: CDR1 MDHEN, CDR2 SYDVKM. Trimming cost V 5 bases and J 7 bases; bases outside gene matches: 16. The CDR3 bases are TGTGCCAGCAGTGCCCCCAGCGGGGGTCCAGTGGGGGAGCAGTACTTC. Translated, it gives CASSAPSGGPVGEQYF.

The V and J genes are TRBV4-3 and TRBJ2-2; D perhaps matches TRBD1 (6 bases). CDR3 size: 15 residues. V was trimmed by 6 bases and J by 4 bases, leaving 15 bases between them. Per germline, CDR1 LGHNA and CDR2 YSLEER. In DNA, the CDR3 is TGCGCCAGCAGTCCCTCCCAGGGGACCACCGGGGAGCTGTTTTTT. Its translation is CASSPSQGTTGELFF.

This sequence joins TRBV30 and TRBJ2-7, with 7 bases lining up with TRBD1. V lost 4 bases, J lost 2 bases, and 5 bases stayed unmatched. The germline V gene encodes CDR1 GTSNPN and CDR2 SVGIG (reference sequence). The CDR3 is made up of 13 amino acids. CDR3 sequence: CAWTPDRPYEQYF. Here the CDR3 DNA reads TGTGCCTGGACCCCGGACAGGCCCTACGAGCAGTACTTC. Based on the CDR3 plus reference TRBV30 and TRBJ2-7, the full variable domain is SQTIHQWPATLVQPVGSPLSLECTVEGTSNPNLYWYRQAAGRGLQLLFYSVGIGQISSEVPQNLSASRPQDRQFILSSKKLLLSDSGFYLCAWTPDRPYEQYFGPGTRLTVT.

This chain links TRBV10-3 with TRBJ1-3, with 10 positions matching TRBD1. Germline loops: CDR1 ENHRY, CDR2 SYGVKD. There are 16 residues in the CDR3. V shed 7 bases and J 2 bases; nucleotides not matched to a gene: 8. The CDR3 DNA follows: TGTGCCATCACTATGACAGGGGGCGATCCTGGAAACACCATATATTTT. This encodes CAITMTGGDPGNTIYF.

J is TRBJ1-2 and V is TRBV29-1; 8 bases line up with TRBD1. V lost 0 bases and J lost 7; bases outside the gene matches: 4. The CDR3 runs 13 residues. Germline CDR1 is SQVTM and CDR2 is ANQGSEA. The CDR3 bases are TGCAGCGTTGAAGACAGGGGGCGGGCTGGCTACACCTTC. Protein sequence: CSVEDRGRAGYTF.

A word on this clone: Other DNA variants within this sample encode the same CDR3. The chain has TRBV6-6 and TRBJ2-3, with 7 bases that match TRBD2. The length of the CDR3 is 15 residues. The V gene end was trimmed by 6 bases and the J gene end by 4 bases; junction bases not matched to a gene: 10. The germline gives CDR1 MNHNY, CDR2 SVGAGI (reference sequence). The CDR3 nucleotides read TGTGCCAGCAGACGTGGGGGGGGTAGGGCAGATACGCAGTATTTT. Amino acid sequence: CASRRGGGRADTQYF.

The chain is built from TRBV7-2 and TRBJ1-5; D unresolved. Germline V gene lookup returns CDR1 SGHTA and CDR2 FQGNSA. This CDR3 is built from 17 residues. The V end was cut by 0 bases, the J end by 5 bases, with 17 bases between. This chain's CDR3 is CASSLARSVETYQPQHF. The DNA of the CDR3 is TGTGCCAGCAGCTTAGCTCGGTCAGTGGAGACTTATCAGCCCCAGCATTTT.

V is TRBV9 and J is TRBJ1-6, with D unclear. The CDR3 totals 13 residues. V lost 0 bases to trimming and J lost 6 bases, with 4 bases between them. The germline V gene encodes CDR1 SGDLS and CDR2 YYNGEE. The CDR3 loop is CASSVVFNSPLHF. The CDR3 nucleotides read TGTGCCAGCAGCGTAGTCTTTAATTCACCCCTCCACTTT.

The chain joins TRBV27 to TRBJ2-1; TRBD1 matches 8 bases. Germline V lookup: CDR1 MNHEY, CDR2 SMNVEV (reference sequence). V dropped 5 bases and J dropped 0; count of bases not matched to a gene: 15. This CDR3 has 19 residues. CDR3 protein: CASSNADRVRPSSYNEQFF. The CDR3 coding sequence is TGTGCCAGCAGTAACGCGGACAGGGTACGTCCTAGCTCCTACAATGAGCAGTTCTTC.